This T cell receptor (beta chain) derives from a study of T cells in tuberculosis. This CDR3 spans 13 amino acids. Germline CDR1 and CDR2: MGHDK and SYGVNS. With 6 bases removed from V and 5 bases from J, the gap between germline ends came to 13 bases. Clones were read by immunoSEQ multiplex PCR, and TCRdb kept only the in-frame ones, dropping some. The sample records some 26,000 clones, approximately 90% being singletons. The receptor was isolated from a donor between 10 and 35 years old with latent tuberculosis or without tuberculosis infection. Some clones in this sample may be carry-over from other donors' samples. The chain uses TRBV25-1 and TRBJ2-5; unclear D gene. What was sequenced was PBMCs. CDR3 in amino acids: CASRAEVRETQYF. DNA for the CDR3: TGTGCCAGCAGAGCCGAGGTTAGGGAGACCCAGTACTTC.